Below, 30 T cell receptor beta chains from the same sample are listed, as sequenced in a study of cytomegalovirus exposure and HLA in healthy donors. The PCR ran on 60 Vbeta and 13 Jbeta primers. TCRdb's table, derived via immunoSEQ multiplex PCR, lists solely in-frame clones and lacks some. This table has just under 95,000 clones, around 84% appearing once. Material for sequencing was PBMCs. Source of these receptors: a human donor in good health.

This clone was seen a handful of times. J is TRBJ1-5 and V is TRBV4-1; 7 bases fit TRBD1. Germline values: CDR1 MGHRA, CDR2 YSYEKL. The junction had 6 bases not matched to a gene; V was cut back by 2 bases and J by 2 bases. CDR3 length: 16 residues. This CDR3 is CASSQSRQGGNQPQHF. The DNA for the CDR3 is TGCGCCAGCAGCCAATCAAGACAGGGTGGCAATCAGCCCCAGCATTTT.

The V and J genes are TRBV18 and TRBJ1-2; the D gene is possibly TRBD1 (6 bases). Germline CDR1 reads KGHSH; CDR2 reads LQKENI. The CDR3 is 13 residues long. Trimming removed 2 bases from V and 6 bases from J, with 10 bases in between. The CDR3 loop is CASSPGQTNGYTF. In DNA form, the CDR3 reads TGTGCCAGCTCACCAGGACAGACCAATGGCTACACCTTC.

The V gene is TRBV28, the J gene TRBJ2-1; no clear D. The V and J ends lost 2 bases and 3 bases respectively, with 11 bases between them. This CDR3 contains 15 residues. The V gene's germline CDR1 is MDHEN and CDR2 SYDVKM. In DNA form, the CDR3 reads TGTGCCAGCAGTTTAATGGCTAGTATCTACAATGAGCAGTTCTTC. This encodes CASSLMASIYNEQFF.

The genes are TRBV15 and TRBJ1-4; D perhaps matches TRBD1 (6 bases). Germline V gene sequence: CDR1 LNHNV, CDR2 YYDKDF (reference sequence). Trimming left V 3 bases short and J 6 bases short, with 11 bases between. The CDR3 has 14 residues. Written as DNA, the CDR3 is TGTGCCACCAGCAGCGGGACAATATATGAAAAACTGTTTTTT. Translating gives CATSSGTIYEKLFF.

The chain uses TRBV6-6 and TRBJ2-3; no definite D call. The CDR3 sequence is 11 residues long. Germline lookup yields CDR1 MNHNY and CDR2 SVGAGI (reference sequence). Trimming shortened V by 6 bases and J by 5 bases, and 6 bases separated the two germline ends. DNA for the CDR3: TGTGCCAGCAGCCCCGTAGATACGCAGTATTTT. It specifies CASSPVDTQYF.

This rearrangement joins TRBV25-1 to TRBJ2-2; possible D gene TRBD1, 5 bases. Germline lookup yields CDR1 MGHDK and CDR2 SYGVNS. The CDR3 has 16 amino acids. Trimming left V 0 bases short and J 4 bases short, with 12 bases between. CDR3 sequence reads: CASSEYNRLSTGELFF. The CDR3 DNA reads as TGTGCCAGCAGTGAATATAACAGGTTGAGCACCGGGGAGCTGTTTTTT.

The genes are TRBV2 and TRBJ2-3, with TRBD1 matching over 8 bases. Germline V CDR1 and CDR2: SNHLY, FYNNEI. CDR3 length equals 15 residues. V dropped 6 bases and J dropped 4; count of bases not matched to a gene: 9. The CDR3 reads CASRQTGGPADTQYF. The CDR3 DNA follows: TGTGCCAGCAGGCAAACAGGGGGGCCGGCAGATACGCAGTATTTT.

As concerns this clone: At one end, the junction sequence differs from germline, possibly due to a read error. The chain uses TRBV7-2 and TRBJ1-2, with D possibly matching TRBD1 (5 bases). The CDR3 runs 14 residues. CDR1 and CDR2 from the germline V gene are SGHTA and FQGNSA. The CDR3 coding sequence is TGTGCCAGCAGCTTAGATGGCAGGGACTACGGCTACACCTTC. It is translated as CASSLDGRDYGYTF.

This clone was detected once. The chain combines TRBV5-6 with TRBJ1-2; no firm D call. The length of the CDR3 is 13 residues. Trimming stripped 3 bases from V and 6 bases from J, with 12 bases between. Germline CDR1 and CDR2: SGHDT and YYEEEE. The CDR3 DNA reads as TGTGCCAGCAGCTATTTTGCGGGGAATGGCTACACCTTC. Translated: CASSYFAGNGYTF.

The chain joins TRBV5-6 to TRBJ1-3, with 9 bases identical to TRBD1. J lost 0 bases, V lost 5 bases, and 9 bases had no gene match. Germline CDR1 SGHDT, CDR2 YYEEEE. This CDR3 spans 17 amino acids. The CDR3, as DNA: TGTGCCAGCAGTTATTCCCGGGACAGGGTCTCTGGAAACACCATATATTTT. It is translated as CASSYSRDRVSGNTIYF.

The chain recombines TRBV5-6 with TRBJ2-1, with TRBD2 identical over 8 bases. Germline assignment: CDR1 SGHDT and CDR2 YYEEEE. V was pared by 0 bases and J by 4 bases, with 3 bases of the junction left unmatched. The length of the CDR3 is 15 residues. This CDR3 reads CASSLGRGVYNEQFF. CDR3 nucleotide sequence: TGTGCCAGCAGCTTGGGGCGGGGGGTGTACAATGAGCAGTTCTTC.

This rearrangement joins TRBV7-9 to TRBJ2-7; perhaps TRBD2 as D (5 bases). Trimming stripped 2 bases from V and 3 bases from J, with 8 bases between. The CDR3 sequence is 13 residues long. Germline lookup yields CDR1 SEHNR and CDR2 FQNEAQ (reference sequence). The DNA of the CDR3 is TGTGCCAGCAGCTTATCACTAGACTACGAGCAGTACTTC. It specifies CASSLSLDYEQYF.

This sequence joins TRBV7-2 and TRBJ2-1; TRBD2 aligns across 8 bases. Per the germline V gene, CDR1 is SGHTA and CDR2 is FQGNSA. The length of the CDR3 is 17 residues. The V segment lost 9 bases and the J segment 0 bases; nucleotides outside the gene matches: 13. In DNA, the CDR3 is TGTGCCAGTGGTCGGGGGGGGCGGTCGAGCTCCTACAATGAGCAGTTCTTC. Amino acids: CASGRGGRSSSYNEQFF.

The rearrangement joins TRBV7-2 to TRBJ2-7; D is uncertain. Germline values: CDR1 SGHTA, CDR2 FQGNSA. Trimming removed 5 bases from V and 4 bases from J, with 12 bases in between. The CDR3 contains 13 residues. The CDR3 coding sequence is TGTGCCAGCAGCCCCCCGTCCCTTTACGAGCAGTACTTC. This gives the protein CASSPPSLYEQYF.

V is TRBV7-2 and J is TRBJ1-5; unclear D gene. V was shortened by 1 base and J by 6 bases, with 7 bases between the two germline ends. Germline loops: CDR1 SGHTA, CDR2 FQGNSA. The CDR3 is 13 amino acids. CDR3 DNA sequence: TGTGCCAGCAGCTTAGGGGAGCCTCAGCCCCAGCATTTT. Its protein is CASSLGEPQPQHF.

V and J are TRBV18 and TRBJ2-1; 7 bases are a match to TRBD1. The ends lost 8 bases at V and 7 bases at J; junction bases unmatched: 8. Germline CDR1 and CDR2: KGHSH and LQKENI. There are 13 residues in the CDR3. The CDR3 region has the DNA TGTGCCAGCGTACTCGGGACAGCTAATGAGCAGTTCTTC. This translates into CASVLGTANEQFF.

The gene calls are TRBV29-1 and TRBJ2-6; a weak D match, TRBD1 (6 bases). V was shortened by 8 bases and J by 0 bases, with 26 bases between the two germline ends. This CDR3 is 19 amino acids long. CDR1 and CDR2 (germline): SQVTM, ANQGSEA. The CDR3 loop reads CSSLPPPGHQNSGANVLTF. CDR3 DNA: TGCAGCTCTCTCCCCCCACCGGGACACCAAAACTCTGGGGCCAACGTCCTGACTTTC.

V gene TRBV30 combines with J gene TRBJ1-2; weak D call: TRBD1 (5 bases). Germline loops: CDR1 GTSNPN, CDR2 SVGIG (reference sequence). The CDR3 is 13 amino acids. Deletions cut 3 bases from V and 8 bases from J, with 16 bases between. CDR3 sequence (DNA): TGTGCCTGGAGCCCTGGACACCGCAGGGGCTACACCTTC. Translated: CAWSPGHRRGYTF.

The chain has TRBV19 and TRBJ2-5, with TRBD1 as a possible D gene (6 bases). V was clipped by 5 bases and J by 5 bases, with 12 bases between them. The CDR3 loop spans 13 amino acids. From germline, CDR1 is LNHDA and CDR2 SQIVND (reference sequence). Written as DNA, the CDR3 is TGTGCCAGTAGTCCCAATACAGGGGAGACCCAGTACTTC. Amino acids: CASSPNTGETQYF.

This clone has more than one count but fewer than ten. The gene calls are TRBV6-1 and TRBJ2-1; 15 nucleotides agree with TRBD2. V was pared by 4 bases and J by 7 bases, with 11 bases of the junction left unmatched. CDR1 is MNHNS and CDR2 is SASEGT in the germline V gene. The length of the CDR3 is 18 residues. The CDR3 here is CASSVVPGLAGGRNEQFF. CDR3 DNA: TGTGCCAGCAGTGTCGTCCCGGGACTAGCGGGAGGACGAAATGAGCAGTTCTTC.

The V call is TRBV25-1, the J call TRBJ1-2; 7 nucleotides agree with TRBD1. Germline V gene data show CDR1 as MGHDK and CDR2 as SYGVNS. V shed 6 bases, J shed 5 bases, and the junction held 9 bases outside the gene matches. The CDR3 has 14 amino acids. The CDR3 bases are TGTGCCAGCAGAACAGGGGCCCGGGGTTATGGCTACACCTTC. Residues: CASRTGARGYGYTF.

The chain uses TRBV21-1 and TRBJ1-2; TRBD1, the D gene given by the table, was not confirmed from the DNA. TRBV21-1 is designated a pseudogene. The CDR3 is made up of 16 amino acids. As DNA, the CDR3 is TGTGCCAGCAGCAAAGAAGGGAGGACAGGGCTCTGCGGCTACACCTTC. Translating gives CASSKEGRTGLCGYTF.

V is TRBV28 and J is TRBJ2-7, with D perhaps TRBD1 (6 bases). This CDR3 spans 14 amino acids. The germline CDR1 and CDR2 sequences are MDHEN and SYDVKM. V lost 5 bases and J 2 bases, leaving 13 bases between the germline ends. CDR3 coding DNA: TGTGCCAGCAGTACCGGACAGCCTGCCTACGAGCAGTACTTC. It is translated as CASSTGQPAYEQYF.

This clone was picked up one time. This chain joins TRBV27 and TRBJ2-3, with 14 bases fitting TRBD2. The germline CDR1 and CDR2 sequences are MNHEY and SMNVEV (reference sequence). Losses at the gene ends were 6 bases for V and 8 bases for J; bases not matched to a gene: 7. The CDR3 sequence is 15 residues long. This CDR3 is CASRITGTSGSTQYF. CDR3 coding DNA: TGTGCCAGCAGAATCACCGGGACTAGCGGGAGTACGCAGTATTTT.

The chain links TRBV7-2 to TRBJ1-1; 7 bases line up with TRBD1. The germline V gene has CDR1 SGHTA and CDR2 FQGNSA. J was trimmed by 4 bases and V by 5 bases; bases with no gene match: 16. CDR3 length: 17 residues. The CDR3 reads CASSRSPRQGWPTEAFF. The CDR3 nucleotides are TGTGCCAGCAGCCGATCACCCAGACAGGGCTGGCCCACTGAAGCTTTCTTT.

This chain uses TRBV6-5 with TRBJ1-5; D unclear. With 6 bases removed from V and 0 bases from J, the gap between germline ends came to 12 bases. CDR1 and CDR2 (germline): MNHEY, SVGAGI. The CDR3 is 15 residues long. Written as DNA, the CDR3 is TGTGCCAGCAGAGCAAGAGGGCTTAGCAATCAGCCCCAGCATTTT. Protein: CASRARGLSNQPQHF.

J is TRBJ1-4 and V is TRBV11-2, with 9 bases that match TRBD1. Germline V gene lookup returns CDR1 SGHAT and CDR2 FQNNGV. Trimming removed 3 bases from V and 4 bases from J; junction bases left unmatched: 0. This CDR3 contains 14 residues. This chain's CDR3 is CASSLGQGNEKLFF. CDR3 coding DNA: TGTGCCAGCAGCTTGGGACAGGGTAATGAAAAACTGTTTTTT.

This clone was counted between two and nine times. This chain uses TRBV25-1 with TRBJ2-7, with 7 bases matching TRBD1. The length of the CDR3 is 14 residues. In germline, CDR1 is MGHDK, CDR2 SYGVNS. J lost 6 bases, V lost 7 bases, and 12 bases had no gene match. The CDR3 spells CASKRQGPVSEQYF. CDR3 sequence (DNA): TGTGCCAGCAAACGACAGGGACCAGTTAGCGAGCAGTACTTC.

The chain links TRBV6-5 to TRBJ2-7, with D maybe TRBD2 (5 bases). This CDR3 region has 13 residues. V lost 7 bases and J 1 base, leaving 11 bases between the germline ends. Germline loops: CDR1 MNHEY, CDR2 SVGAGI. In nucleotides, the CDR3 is TGTGCCAGCAAACGATCGGGATCCTACGAGCAGTACTTC. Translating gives CASKRSGSYEQYF.

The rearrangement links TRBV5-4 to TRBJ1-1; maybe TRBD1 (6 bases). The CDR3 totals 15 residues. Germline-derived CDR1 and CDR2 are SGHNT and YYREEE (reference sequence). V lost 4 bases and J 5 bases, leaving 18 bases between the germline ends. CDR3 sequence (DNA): TGTGCCAGCAGCATTCTTACCGAGGGGGTTACTGAAGCTTTCTTT. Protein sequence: CASSILTEGVTEAFF.